The TCR beta chain described here comes from a study of blood T cell repertoires in COVID-19. Assay used: immunoSEQ multiplex PCR; TCRdb lists only in-frame clones, some missing. Of approximately 47,000 clones detected, 86% appear once; the ten largest clones hold roughly 2%. CDR3 length equals 15 residues. Germline CDR1 reads SGHRS; CDR2 reads YFSETQ. V shed 2 bases, J shed 5 bases, and the junction held 6 bases outside the gene matches. The chain is built from TRBV5-1 and TRBJ1-4; 7 bases are a match to TRBD1. The receptor comes from a woman aged 55-69 years with acute or convalescent COVID-19. The sequencing sample was made of peripheral blood. The CDR3 nucleotides read TGCGCCAGCAGCTTCCAGGGACAGAAGAATGAAAAACTGTTTTTT. This encodes CASSFQGQKNEKLFF.